These T cell receptor beta chains were read from a single sample in a study of read filtering for tumor transcriptome and immune sequencing. MiXCR was run by TCRdb on the reads, yielding one entry per CDR3 protein. The sample holds approximately 60,000 distinct CDR3 sequences, about 20% seen once. The specimen sequenced was a population of CD138-negative cells sorted from bone marrow. The source of these receptors is a donor aged 40 or older with multiple myeloma. CDR3s include the opening cysteine and the closing phenylalanine or tryptophan. The order of the fields is V gene, clone size, CDR3 length, CDR3 protein. Size is stated for part of the rows, as once, few or many counts, or as a class when the clone is expanded.

V gene: TRBV20-1
clone size: many
CDR3 length: 14
CDR3 protein: CSAGDRDGSETQYF

V gene: TRBV24-1
clone size: NA
CDR3 length: 13
CDR3 protein: CATSKVLRNEQFF

V gene: TRBV7-9
clone size: few
CDR3 length: 15
CDR3 protein: CASSYGPSGQETQYF

V gene: TRBV7-9
clone size: NA
CDR3 length: 13
CDR3 protein: CASNSGEWYEQFF

V gene: TRBV5-1
clone size: many
CDR3 length: 15
CDR3 protein: CASSLEQAKYNEQFF

V gene: TRBV5-1
clone size: NA
CDR3 length: 16
CDR3 protein: CASSLSQGAVHTEAFF

V gene: TRBV19
clone size: NA
CDR3 length: 15
CDR3 protein: CASKIADTSTDTQHF

V gene: TRBV12-3/TRBV12-4
clone size: NA
CDR3 length: 15
CDR3 protein: CAISRQWFFQETQYF

V gene: TRBV20-1
clone size: many
CDR3 length: 13
CDR3 protein: CSAPRSGDETQYF

V gene: TRBV11-3
clone size: few
CDR3 length: 17
CDR3 protein: CASSLRGRGLVNEKLFF

V gene: TRBV28
clone size: many
CDR3 length: 10
CDR3 protein: CASRYRDYTF

V gene: TRBV7-9
clone size: many
CDR3 length: 14
CDR3 protein: CASSSNSGGYEQYF

V gene: TRBV5-1
clone size: many
CDR3 length: 15
CDR3 protein: CASSQSKDLIYGYTF

V gene: TRBV30
clone size: many
CDR3 length: 13
CDR3 protein: CAWEPGLSYEQYF

V gene: TRBV6-2/TRBV6-3
clone size: many
CDR3 length: 15
CDR3 protein: CASSWGTDSNQPQHF

V gene: TRBV6-1
clone size: many
CDR3 length: 13
CDR3 protein: CASQTGLNTEAFF

V gene: TRBV10-3
clone size: NA
CDR3 length: 14
CDR3 protein: CATQPSSGANVLTF

V gene: TRBV27
clone size: few
CDR3 length: 11
CDR3 protein: CASSRSAPAYF

V gene: TRBV20-1
clone size: many
CDR3 length: 14
CDR3 protein: CSAPPPGGNTEAFF

V gene: TRBV19
clone size: few
CDR3 length: 15
CDR3 protein: CASSISWSGFNEQFF

V gene: TRBV29-1
clone size: many
CDR3 length: 13
CDR3 protein: CSVARGTGTEAFF

V gene: TRBV2
clone size: many
CDR3 length: 16
CDR3 protein: CASSDPAGGRRDTQYF

V gene: TRBV18
clone size: few
CDR3 length: 13
CDR3 protein: CASSLDRGRGYTF

V gene: TRBV19
clone size: NA
CDR3 length: 15
CDR3 protein: CASSTSGMSNQPQHF

V gene: TRBV20-1
clone size: many
CDR3 length: 15
CDR3 protein: CSARSPRGIAGELFF

V gene: TRBV6-1
clone size: many
CDR3 length: 15
CDR3 protein: CASKPNTGIQETQYF

V gene: TRBV10-3
clone size: many
CDR3 length: 14
CDR3 protein: CAISAVGPNQPQHF

V gene: TRBV5-6
clone size: NA
CDR3 length: 20
CDR3 protein: CASSQFKGTGRDYSNQPQHF

V gene: TRBV20-1
clone size: NA
CDR3 length: 14
CDR3 protein: CSAAGLADGDTQYF